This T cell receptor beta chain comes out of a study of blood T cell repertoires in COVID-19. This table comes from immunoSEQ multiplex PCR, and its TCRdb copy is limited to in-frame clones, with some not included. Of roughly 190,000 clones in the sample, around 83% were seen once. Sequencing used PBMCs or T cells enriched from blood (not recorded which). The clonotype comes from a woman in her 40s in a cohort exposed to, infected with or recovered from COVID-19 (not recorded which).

CDR3 coding DNA: TGCGCCAGCAGCCAAGTCCCGTCGAGAGGGACTCACGCCTACGAGCAGTACTTC. Protein sequence: CASSQVPSRGTHAYEQYF. The chain recombines TRBV4-1 with TRBJ2-7, with D perhaps matching TRBD2 (6 bases). Germline V CDR1 and CDR2: MGHRA, YSYEKL. Trimming pared 1 base from V and 2 bases from J, leaving 21 bases between. CDR3 length: 18 amino acids.